Included here is one TCR beta chain sequence, with context. The antigen remains undetermined. This record comes from a study of T cells after yellow fever vaccination. Study-level points and caveats: Reappearance after the booster was observed for most primary-vaccination clones (roughly 97% CD4, roughly 90% CD8). By day 5 rather than day 15, the secondary response had peaked, though it was weaker.

Template-switching 5'RACE yielded the TCR cDNA; a universal primer site and UMIs were added in the process. TCRdb processed the 5' RACE reads anew with MiXCR; each CDR3 protein has one entry. The table shows roughly 190,000 distinct CDR3 sequences, with roughly 9.6% occurring only once. The V gene's germline CDR1 is MNHEY and CDR2 SVGAGI. Deletions cut 0 bases from V and 6 bases from J, with 11 bases between. The CDR3 runs to 14 residues. The chain combines TRBV6-5 with TRBJ1-2; maybe TRBD1 (6 bases). The material was CD8+ T cells sorted from PBMCs, obtained 15 days after the yellow fever booster vaccination. This receptor was obtained from a man younger than 35 who received the YFV17D yellow fever vaccine. The CDR3 nucleotides are TGTGCCAGCAGTTACTCGTCAGGGGCCAATGGCTACACCTTC. Amino acid sequence: CASSYSSGANGYTF.